This is a list of T cell receptor beta chains from one sample in a study of blood T cell repertoires in COVID-19. Sequencing used immunoSEQ multiplex PCR; TCRdb keeps in-frame clones, though not all of them. The table has around 400,000 clones, more than 70% seen once. Sequences were obtained from peripheral blood. These receptors all come from a woman in her fifties or sixties with COVID-19, enrolled during active disease. Both conserved end residues are part of each CDR3. D genes are given only for firm matches. Clone sizes are given selectively: once, few, many, or a class where the clone is expanded.

clone size: -
D gene: -
J gene: TRBJ1-5
V gene: TRBV6-1
CDR3 protein: CASSEYRSNQPQHF
CDR3 DNA: TGTGCCAGCAGTGAATACAGGAGCAATCAGCCCCAGCATTTT

clone size: -
D gene: TRBD1
J gene: TRBJ2-7
V gene: TRBV27
CDR3 protein: CASSSTGATTYEQYF
CDR3 DNA: TGTGCCAGCAGTTCGACAGGGGCTACCACTTACGAGCAGTACTTC

clone size: -
D gene: -
J gene: TRBJ1-2
V gene: TRBV29-1
CDR3 protein: CSVGHPGSGYTF
CDR3 DNA: TGCAGCGTGGGACATCCAGGGAGCGGCTACACCTTC

clone size: -
D gene: -
J gene: TRBJ1-1
V gene: TRBV20-1
CDR3 protein: CSAVQGFEAFF
CDR3 DNA: TGCAGTGCGGTACAGGGTTTTGAAGCTTTCTTT

clone size: -
D gene: -
J gene: TRBJ2-2
V gene: TRBV11-2
CDR3 protein: CAILTGENTGELFF
CDR3 DNA: TGTGCCATCTTGACGGGAGAGAACACCGGGGAGCTGTTTTTT

clone size: -
D gene: TRBD1
J gene: TRBJ1-5
V gene: TRBV25-1
CDR3 protein: CATQGNSNQPQHF
CDR3 DNA: TGTGCCACACAGGGGAATAGCAATCAGCCCCAGCATTTT

clone size: -
D gene: -
J gene: TRBJ2-3
V gene: TRBV10-3
CDR3 protein: CAISPRVGGPGDTQYF
CDR3 DNA: TGTGCCATCAGTCCCCGGGTGGGGGGACCGGGGGATACGCAGTATTTT

clone size: -
D gene: TRBD1
J gene: TRBJ2-7
V gene: TRBV11-1
CDR3 protein: CASSPGGARTYEQYF
CDR3 DNA: TGTGCCAGCAGCCCAGGGGGCGCTCGTACCTACGAGCAGTACTTC

clone size: -
D gene: -
J gene: TRBJ1-1
V gene: TRBV2
CDR3 protein: CASSRDMNTEAFF
CDR3 DNA: TGTGCCAGCAGTCGAGATATGAACACTGAAGCTTTCTTT

clone size: -
D gene: TRBD1
J gene: TRBJ2-5
V gene: TRBV5-1
CDR3 protein: CASSMGTGWETQYF
CDR3 DNA: TGCGCCAGCAGCATGGGGACAGGGTGGGAGACCCAGTACTTC

clone size: -
D gene: TRBD2
J gene: TRBJ2-5
V gene: TRBV24-1
CDR3 protein: CATSDTSGGFQETQYF
CDR3 DNA: TGTGCCACCAGTGATACTAGCGGGGGGTTCCAAGAGACCCAGTACTTC

clone size: -
D gene: TRBD1
J gene: TRBJ2-3
V gene: TRBV5-1
CDR3 protein: CASSPGTGGNTQYF
CDR3 DNA: TGCGCCAGCAGCCCTGGGACAGGGGGAAATACGCAGTATTTT

clone size: -
D gene: TRBD2
J gene: TRBJ2-3
V gene: TRBV6-2/TRBV6-3
CDR3 protein: CASSKRGTTDTQYF
CDR3 DNA: TGTGCCAGCAGCAAGCGGGGGACCACAGATACGCAGTATTTT

clone size: -
D gene: TRBD1
J gene: TRBJ1-4
V gene: TRBV3-1/TRBV3-2
CDR3 protein: CASSRQLTGIGEKLFF
CDR3 DNA: TGTGCCAGCAGCCGACAACTGACAGGGATCGGAGAAAAACTGTTTTTT

clone size: -
D gene: -
J gene: TRBJ1-2
V gene: TRBV2
CDR3 protein: CASSDSQGRGDGYTF
CDR3 DNA: TGTGCCAGCAGCGACTCACAGGGAAGGGGCGATGGCTACACCTTC

clone size: once
D gene: -
J gene: TRBJ2-2
V gene: TRBV6-5
CDR3 protein: CASSYSGPGGGELFF
CDR3 DNA: TGTGCCAGCAGTTACTCCGGGCCCGGGGGCGGGGAGCTGTTTTTT

clone size: -
D gene: TRBD1
J gene: TRBJ2-4
V gene: TRBV7-2
CDR3 protein: CASSLSDRAYIQYF
CDR3 DNA: TGTGCCAGCAGCCTCTCCGACAGGGCGTACATTCAGTACTTC

clone size: -
D gene: TRBD2
J gene: TRBJ2-3
V gene: TRBV7-3
CDR3 protein: CASSSPSGGAVGDTQYF
CDR3 DNA: TGTGCCAGCAGCTCCCCTAGCGGGGGGGCAGTTGGAGATACGCAGTATTTT

clone size: -
D gene: -
J gene: TRBJ2-3
V gene: TRBV7-3
CDR3 protein: CASSPRGTYTDTQYF
CDR3 DNA: TGTGCCAGCAGCCCACGGGGGACTTACACAGATACGCAGTATTTT

clone size: -
D gene: TRBD1
J gene: TRBJ1-2
V gene: TRBV6-5
CDR3 protein: CASSSIGQGRHGYTF
CDR3 DNA: TGTGCCAGCAGTTCGATTGGACAGGGGAGGCATGGCTACACCTTC

clone size: few
D gene: TRBD2
J gene: TRBJ2-2
V gene: TRBV2
CDR3 protein: CASIPGLAGGTGELFF
CDR3 DNA: TGTGCCAGCATCCCCGGGCTAGCGGGGGGAACCGGGGAGCTGTTTTTT

clone size: -
D gene: -
J gene: TRBJ2-7
V gene: TRBV11-2
CDR3 protein: CASSSLKGERNGQYF
CDR3 DNA: TGTGCCAGCAGCTCACTAAAGGGGGAGCGGAACGGGCAGTACTTC

clone size: -
D gene: -
J gene: TRBJ1-2
V gene: TRBV9
CDR3 protein: CASSQGGGFHGYTF
CDR3 DNA: TGTGCCAGCAGCCAGGGCGGAGGGTTCCATGGCTACACCTTC

clone size: -
D gene: -
J gene: TRBJ2-7
V gene: TRBV6-5
CDR3 protein: CAASERPYEQYF
CDR3 DNA: TGTGCCGCCTCCGAGAGGCCCTACGAGCAGTACTTC

clone size: -
D gene: TRBD1
J gene: TRBJ1-1
V gene: TRBV6-5
CDR3 protein: CASSYSTGQGIRAFF
CDR3 DNA: TGTGCCAGCAGTTACTCCACGGGACAGGGCATAAGGGCTTTCTTT

clone size: -
D gene: TRBD2
J gene: TRBJ2-2
V gene: TRBV3-1/TRBV3-2
CDR3 protein: CASSSGTSWYTGELFF
CDR3 DNA: TGTGCCAGCAGCTCCGGGACTAGCTGGTACACCGGGGAGCTGTTTTTT

clone size: -
D gene: TRBD1
J gene: TRBJ1-5
V gene: TRBV9
CDR3 protein: CASSIGQGATSNQPQHF
CDR3 DNA: TGTGCCAGCAGCATCGGACAGGGGGCAACTAGCAATCAGCCCCAGCATTTT

clone size: -
D gene: -
J gene: TRBJ1-1
V gene: TRBV19
CDR3 protein: CASSINSLNTEAFF
CDR3 DNA: TGTGCCAGTAGTATAAACAGTCTAAACACTGAAGCTTTCTTT

clone size: -
D gene: TRBD1
J gene: TRBJ2-2
V gene: TRBV7-3
CDR3 protein: CASSLGTGVNTGELFF
CDR3 DNA: TGTGCCAGCAGCCTAGGGACAGGGGTGAACACCGGGGAGCTGTTTTTT